This T cell receptor beta chain was recorded in a study of cytomegalovirus exposure and HLA in healthy donors (dated by TCRdb to the late 2010s). Regarding the research as a whole: An earlier analysis of under 600 of the donors reported approximately 270 Gb of sequence data and some 120 million unique TCR beta sequences from some 180 million T cells. An early release that covered about 640 HLA-typed donors contained about 300 gigabases of sequencing data and 65 million to 100 million unique TCR sequences. Among the roughly 390 genotyped donors, more than 70% belonged to the genetic ancestry cluster associated with self-reported Caucasian donors. The aim of the study was to test whether cataloging public T cell receptors could identify signatures of past pathogen exposure. The study profiled the T cell repertoires of 500 to 800 subjects by immunosequencing and related them to cytomegalovirus serostatus. Besides the first cohort of hundreds of subjects, a separate validation cohort made up of 120 different subjects was used. High-throughput TCR immunosequencing, statistical association of individual TCRs with disease status, and machine learning were combined to predict cytomegalovirus infection status. To study patterns of TCR occurrence, a later analysis re-analyzed previously published TCR beta repertoires from more than 550 donors and added high-resolution HLA genotyping. Rather than drawing on any new phenotypic data, the later analysis identified candidate immune exposures from TCR beta sequences and the way those sequences occurred across donors. In an earlier analysis of roughly 580 of the donors, high-throughput TCR beta sequencing was used to judge whether each TCR beta V gene segment behaved as functional or pseudogenic. Donor age, sex, ethnicity and CMV serostatus were compiled together with the repertoire data. A later genetic analysis took genome-wide SNP genotypes for about three fifths of the 666 donors and used that subset as a discovery cohort. All discovery cohort repertoires had been generated using a single sequencing platform. HLA typing included class I and class II loci at four-digit resolution. Typing coverage varied by locus: roughly 620-640 donors for A, B, C, DRB1 and DQB1; about 520 for DQA1; over 600 for DPA1; under 490 for DPB1. Roughly five DR-DQ haplotypes were handled as single units for association and clustering because linkage in the cohort was strong. Across 300 to 400 genotyped donors of the cohort, an average of about 240,000 unique TCR beta nucleotide sequences per donor were sequenced, and roughly a sixth of those sequences were non-productive. The study at large found these results: Linkage disequilibrium might explain the correlated functional status among segregating V segments, but an unknown experimental factor could not be ruled out. A cluster of highly shared sequence variants was judged likely to be a technical artifact of the sequencing pipeline. Because the 87-base-pair reads could not distinguish some IMGT-functional V segments, including TRBV6-2 and TRBV6-3, those segments were excluded. The authors suggested that the approach could potentially be generalized to other disease states and immunological phenotypes. In both the original and validation cohorts, the classifier was reported to diagnose cytomegalovirus status with high specificity and sensitivity. Compared with the roughly 710-donor mean, donors in an Asian-associated ancestry cluster had fewer N-insertions in productive TCRs, according to a later genetic analysis. In vitro tests confirmed that a few of the cytomegalovirus-associated TCR beta chains recognize cytomegalovirus antigens. V-gene and J-gene trimming of TCR beta chains was associated with a missense DCLRE1C variant in a later genetic analysis, and the association was replicated in an independent cohort. According to a later analysis, most CMV-associated TCR beta chains appeared to be HLA-restricted, and the HLA associations seemed to be driven largely by CMV exposure. Across donors, most TCR sequences were observed very rarely, whereas some public TCRs were present in many individuals. The earlier analysis of 450 to 700 of the donors excluded fewer than 20 rarely observed V segments, including chromosome 9 orphons, because counts were too low. A further reported finding was that TCR beta sequences accurately predicted the HLA-A and HLA-B alleles for most subjects in the first cohort. Presence/absence analyses assumed roughly uniform sequencing depth across donors, an assumption that may not hold. The cohort was sequenced for TCR beta chains only, and without alpha or paired-chain data the features that could be detected were limited. According to a later analysis, parvovirus B19, influenza, CMV and Epstein-Barr virus appeared linked to several top co-occurrence clusters. In a later analysis, HLA-associated TCR beta chains were found to be more clonally expanded and to have lower generation probabilities than equally common non-associated chains. The only immune exposure information available for the cohort was CMV serostatus. HLA typing was unavailable for some donors at each locus, so association tests used only the typed subset. At a false discovery rate of 0.05, a later analysis linked under 20,000 TCR beta sequences to specific HLA alleles. According to a later analysis, TCR association rates differed among HLA loci, with DRB1 alleles showing the most associated TCRs and HLA-C alleles showing the fewest. The study listed 170 or so TCR beta chains as associated with cytomegalovirus. In an earlier analysis of 500 to 650 of the donors, most TCR beta V segments appeared in productive rearrangements about 90% or about 30% of the time, broadly matching IMGT annotations. When HLA alleles, especially DR and DQ, strongly co-occurred, attributing TCR associations to individual alleles was difficult.

The CDR3 spans 12 residues, from the cysteine through the phenylalanine. Kept here is only the CDR3 DNA, which spans 36 bases and is read in frame from base 1. The germline ends are 12 bases apart after V is trimmed by 7 bases and J by 8 bases. CDR1 and CDR2 were assigned from the germline V gene (reference sequence) as GTSNPN and SVGIG. This clone came up a few times. Its cognate antigen has yet to be identified. No base quality values were provided; no much bigger clone lies one nucleotide off. The cohort was made up of roughly 670 healthy bone marrow donors. All cohort members were sampled while nominally healthy, although unrecorded immune exposures were likely present. The donor was CMV seronegative and was included in the group of 352 seronegative cohort members. Every donor gave a peripheral blood sample, and the peripheral blood mononuclear cells from that sample were used for TCR beta sequencing. The Qiagen DNeasy Blood Extraction Kit was used to extract genomic DNA from the blood cell samples.

Receptor amplification or capture employed the immunoSEQ multiplex PCR assay. For the multiplex PCR, a mixture combining 60 forward primers for TCR Vbeta segments and 13 reverse primers for TCR Jbeta segments was used. The CDR3 region of rearranged TCR beta genes was amplified from genomic DNA with a multiplex PCR assay. The Illumina HiSeq System was used to sequence the amplified TCR beta libraries as 87-base-pair reads. From the authors' description of their analysis: A later analysis tallied roughly 76 million unique TCR beta chains across the 666 repertoires, and some 12 million of those chains were shared by two or more donors. A nearest-neighbor algorithm error-corrected the raw reads and collapsed the reads into unique sequences, merging closely related sequences to remove PCR and sequencing errors. CDR3 sequences were aligned to IMGT reference sequences to assign V, D and J gene segments. Each retained sequence needed at least a six-nucleotide match to both a V gene segment and a J gene segment. A rearrangement counted as productive if the CDR3 had no stop codons and remained in frame with V and J, and every other rearrangement counted as non-productive. CDR3 was defined by IMGT convention, running from the second conserved V-encoded cysteine to the conserved J-encoded phenylalanine. The earlier analysis of about 530 of the donors excluded any sequence lacking an unambiguous match to a single V gene segment. An earlier analysis of several hundred of the donors classified V segments as functional when productive rearrangements were above 56.7% and as segregating when the standard deviation between donors was above 5%. A statistical classification framework was developed to diagnose cytomegalovirus status using the catalog of TCR beta chain sequences. V and J gene assignment, in a later analysis, came from comparing TCR nucleotide sequences with IMGT/GENE-DB human TR gene sequences. A later analysis assigned CDR3 sequences and most-parsimonious VDJ recombination scenarios with the TCRdist pipeline. In a later analysis, each TCR beta chain was defined by its CDR3 amino acid sequence together with its V-gene family, and reads without a unique V-gene family were excluded. As a way to deal with suspected cross-contamination and a sequencing artifact, a later analysis dropped approximately 570 nucleotide sequences that were highly shared and had low generation probability. For each public chain, a later analysis derived a clonal expansion index from normalized ranks of inferred template counts within each repertoire. A later analysis computed generation probabilities with a VDJ recombination model fitted to out-of-frame rearrangements, and checked the results against IGoR. A later analysis scored TCR-TCR, TCR-HLA and TCR-CMV co-occurrence with hypergeometric tests, applying a repertoire-size bias correction to TCR pairs. A later analysis estimated false discovery rates by permuting HLA or CMV assignments 20 times. In a later analysis, co-occurring TCRs were grouped using DBSCAN, with TCRdist sequence similarity added in when clustering inside HLA-allele-positive subsets. Repertoires with fewer than 30,000 or more than 120,000 public chains, plus five repertoires with anomalous nucleotide sharing, were excluded from co-occurrence clustering. Entries here come from immuneACCESS through TCRdb and include only in-frame sequences with V and J called. Some clones fail to appear in such tables; in the studies checked, an unresolved V gene covers under half of the shortfall, and the cause of the remainder is unknown. That table gives V, J and clone size, and the DNA gave D and trimming. This sample gives some 150,000 clones in total; 70% of them show up just once. 1.5% to 2% of the sample comes from the top ten.

The specimen was PBMCs. This TCR came from a woman aged 30 to 39 in good health and CMV-seronegative. Recombination linked TRBV30 to TRBJ1-6; a tentative D match to TRBD1 spans 6 bases. The DNA is as follows: TGTGCCTCAACCGGGACACATTCACCCCTCCACTTT. It is translated as CASTGTHSPLHF.